This T cell receptor (beta chain) originates from a study of shared clonotypes between healthy human individuals. Study-wide findings and caveats: Non-shared clonotypes displayed generation probabilities falling below those of clonotypes present in all four donors.

Naivety among CD8 cells was defined by CD45RO negativity and positive CCR7 selection, thereby excluding terminally differentiated effector memory CD45RA+ cells. Generated by immunoSEQ multiplex PCR, the TCRdb table keeps only in-frame clones and is missing some. The table lists some 1,900,000 clones, roughly 94% of them singletons. The V end lost 4 bases, the J end lost 5 bases, and 13 bases lay between the germline ends. CDR3 length equals 13 residues. CDR1 and CDR2 (germline): SGHDT, YYEEEE. Concerning this clone itself: Antigen: not known. Within the sample, other DNA sequences also encode this same CDR3.

The chain has TRBV5-6 and TRBJ2-7; D may correspond to TRBD1 or TRBD2 (6 bases each). The receptor comes from a man aged 18 to 30 in good health. Source material: naive CD8+ T cells sorted from blood. The CDR3 sequence: CASSLTGADEQYF. For the CDR3, the DNA is TGTGCCAGCAGCCTTACGGGGGCGGACGAGCAGTACTTC.